These T cell receptor beta chains were read from a single sample in a study of blood T cell repertoires in COVID-19. This table comes from immunoSEQ multiplex PCR, and its TCRdb copy is limited to in-frame clones, with some not included. The sample shows roughly 130,000 clones, less than 90% of them seen only once. The material sequenced was peripheral blood. Receptors were obtained from a woman in her twenties or thirties who had recovered from COVID-19. CDR3s include the opening cysteine and the closing phenylalanine or tryptophan. Fields, in order: CDR3 protein, CDR3 DNA, J gene, clone size, D gene, V gene, CDR3 length. D genes are given only for firm matches. Expanded clones are given a class, and other clones once, few, many or no size at all.

CDR3 protein: CASSLADGQGPEQYF
CDR3 DNA: TGTGCCAGCAGCTTAGCCGACGGACAGGGCCCCGAGCAGTACTTC
J gene: TRBJ2-7
clone size: NA
D gene: TRBD1
V gene: TRBV7-9
CDR3 length: 15

CDR3 protein: CASSASPYRGELFF
CDR3 DNA: TGTGCCAGCAGTGCCTCCCCCTACAGGGGAGAGCTGTTTTTT
J gene: TRBJ2-2
clone size: NA
D gene: TRBD1
V gene: TRBV2
CDR3 length: 14

CDR3 protein: CASSLAGGPEETQYF
CDR3 DNA: TGTGCCAGCTCACTAGCGGGGGGGCCGGAGGAGACCCAGTACTTC
J gene: TRBJ2-5
clone size: NA
D gene: TRBD2
V gene: TRBV18
CDR3 length: 15

CDR3 protein: CAISSSLMADNSPLHF
CDR3 DNA: TGTGCCATCTCTAGTTCCCTAATGGCCGATAATTCACCCCTCCACTTT
J gene: TRBJ1-6
clone size: NA
D gene: NA
V gene: TRBV10-3
CDR3 length: 16

CDR3 protein: CASSLGQADEQYF
CDR3 DNA: TGCGCCAGCAGCCTAGGTCAGGCAGACGAGCAGTACTTC
J gene: TRBJ2-7
clone size: NA
D gene: NA
V gene: TRBV4-1
CDR3 length: 13

CDR3 protein: CASSPATVNYGYTF
CDR3 DNA: TGTGCCAGCAGCCCAGCGACAGTCAACTATGGCTACACCTTC
J gene: TRBJ1-2
clone size: once
D gene: NA
V gene: TRBV3-1/TRBV3-2
CDR3 length: 14

CDR3 protein: CATSRDFLGAGANEKLFF
CDR3 DNA: TGTGCCACCAGCAGAGATTTCCTCGGGGCGGGGGCCAATGAAAAACTGTTTTTT
J gene: TRBJ1-4
clone size: NA
D gene: NA
V gene: TRBV15
CDR3 length: 18

CDR3 protein: CASSQDRDSPNNSPLHF
CDR3 DNA: TGTGCCAGCAGCCAAGATCGCGACTCCCCCAATAATTCACCCCTCCACTTT
J gene: TRBJ1-6
clone size: NA
D gene: NA
V gene: TRBV3-1/TRBV3-2
CDR3 length: 17

CDR3 protein: CASSLLGRGASDIQYF
CDR3 DNA: TGTGCCAGCAGCTTACTGGGCAGGGGGGCGTCGGACATTCAGTACTTC
J gene: TRBJ2-4
clone size: NA
D gene: NA
V gene: TRBV7-2
CDR3 length: 16

CDR3 protein: CASSFRTGGTGELFF
CDR3 DNA: TGTGCCAGCAGCTTTAGGACCGGGGGCACCGGGGAGCTGTTTTTT
J gene: TRBJ2-2
clone size: once
D gene: NA
V gene: TRBV11-2
CDR3 length: 15

CDR3 protein: CSASPGSTYEQYF
CDR3 DNA: TGCAGTGCTAGTCCAGGTTCTACCTACGAGCAGTACTTC
J gene: TRBJ2-7
clone size: NA
D gene: NA
V gene: TRBV20-1
CDR3 length: 13

CDR3 protein: CASSIDRFGSPLHF
CDR3 DNA: TGTGCCAGCAGCATAGACAGATTTGGCTCACCCCTCCACTTT
J gene: TRBJ1-6
clone size: NA
D gene: NA
V gene: TRBV5-4
CDR3 length: 14

CDR3 protein: CASSQDGTGLKPFGPQHF
CDR3 DNA: TGCGCCAGCAGCCAAGATGGGACAGGGTTAAAGCCTTTTGGGCCCCAGCATTTT
J gene: TRBJ1-5
clone size: once
D gene: TRBD1
V gene: TRBV4-1
CDR3 length: 18

CDR3 protein: CASSYSGSYNEQFF
CDR3 DNA: TGTGCCAGCAGTTACAGCGGGAGTTACAATGAGCAGTTCTTC
J gene: TRBJ2-1
clone size: few
D gene: TRBD2
V gene: TRBV6-2/TRBV6-3
CDR3 length: 14

CDR3 protein: CASSPMRIEQFF
CDR3 DNA: TGTGCCAGCTCACCGATGCGGATTGAGCAGTTCTTC
J gene: TRBJ2-1
clone size: NA
D gene: NA
V gene: TRBV18
CDR3 length: 12